The clone carrying this TCR beta chain turned up a few times. This CDR3 has 14 amino acids. With 10 bases clipped from V and 5 bases from J, the junction kept 10 bases outside the gene matches. Germline V gene sequence: CDR1 MNHNS, CDR2 SASEGT. These data belong to a study of blood T cells in healthy people across ages. Alongside a J-beta primer mix, a sample-barcoded 5' primer served in a second PCR lasting about 7 to 12 cycles. In TCRdb, the 5' RACE reads were re-called with MiXCR into one record per CDR3 protein. The sample has roughly 800,000 distinct CDR3 sequences, roughly 25% seen once. These data were also filed under a second study, of T cells of mothers and their children. As that report states: Sample barcodes plus 2-4 random nucleotides came from the M1S primer.

The J gene is TRBJ2-2, the V gene TRBV6-1, with 7 positions matching TRBD1. The sequencing input was blood. The sequence derives from a boy aged 5-17 years in good health. The chain's CDR3 is CAIRQGEETGELFF. The CDR3 nucleotides read TGTGCCATCAGACAGGGAGAAGAAACCGGGGAGCTGTTTTTT.